This T cell receptor (beta chain) emerged from a study of shared clonotypes between healthy human individuals. This CDR3 is built from 19 residues. The V gene's germline CDR1 is SGDLS and CDR2 YYNGEE. J gave up 4 bases and V 4 bases, and 14 bases lay outside the gene matches. Measured with immunoSEQ multiplex PCR; TCRdb has only the in-frame clones, and not every one. The table records 2 million to 2.5 million clones, approximately 90% of them present only once. The receptor was isolated from a man between 18 and 29 years old in good health. Some clones in this sample may be carry-over from other donors' samples. Specimen: naive CD4+ T cells from PBMCs. Noted subset: CD45RA+ positively selected. V and J are TRBV9 and TRBJ2-3; 14 bases agree with TRBD2. CDR3 sequence reads: CASSPYAGTSGSGADTQYF. In DNA form, the CDR3 reads TGTGCCAGCAGCCCCTACGCCGGGACTAGCGGGAGTGGCGCAGATACGCAGTATTTT.